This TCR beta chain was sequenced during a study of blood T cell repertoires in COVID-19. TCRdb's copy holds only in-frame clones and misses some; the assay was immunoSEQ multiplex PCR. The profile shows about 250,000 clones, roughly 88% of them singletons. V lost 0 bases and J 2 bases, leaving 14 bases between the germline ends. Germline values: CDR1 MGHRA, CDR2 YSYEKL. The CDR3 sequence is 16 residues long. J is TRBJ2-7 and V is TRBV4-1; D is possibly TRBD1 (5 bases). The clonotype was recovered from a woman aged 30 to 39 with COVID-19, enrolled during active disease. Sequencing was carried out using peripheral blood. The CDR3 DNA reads TGCGCCAGCAGCCAAGATGGGGCGCTACAGACCTACGAGCAGTACTTC. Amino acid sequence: CASSQDGALQTYEQYF.